One TCR beta chain is described in this entry. The antigen remains undetermined. A junction boundary mismatches the germline segment, possibly from a read error. Other nucleotide sequences from this sample produce the same CDR3. Assay: immunoSEQ multiplex PCR; the TCRdb copy retains only in-frame clones and omits some. The sample lists 45,000 to 50,000 clones, about 89% occurring once. This sample was included in a study of OX40 agonist ivuxolimab in advanced cancers. General study results and limits: In the 0.1 to 3.0 mg/kg range, CD4+ and CD8+ blood T cells had expanded clonally by week 6. The study found among the lowest clonal expansion in partial responders at 0.1-3.0 mg/kg.

Germline loops: CDR1 SEHNR, CDR2 FQNEAQ (reference sequence). This CDR3 has 13 amino acids. Sequencing used CD4+ or CD8+ T cells sorted from blood, obtained in a trial of the OX40 agonist ivuxolimab. This clonotype was sampled from an adult with an advanced solid tumor such as melanoma, head and neck, liver or kidney cancer. V usage is TRBV7-9 and J usage is TRBJ1-1; the D is unclear. The CDR3 DNA reads TGCGCCAGCAATTCTGCGGGGAACACTGAAGCTTTCTTT. It codes for CASNSAGNTEAFF.